The clone carrying this T cell receptor beta chain was seen many times. Its matching antigen is unknown. TCRdb re-analysed the 5' RACE reads in MiXCR, keeping a single row per CDR3 protein. The sample contains a few hundred thousand distinct CDR3 sequences, around 9.7% of which appear only once. This entry is derived from a study of identical twins. Findings and caveats of the study: High-abundance cord blood beta clonotypes had fewer insertions; memory repertoires showed none.

Trimming stripped 4 bases from V and 6 bases from J, with 10 bases between. The CDR3 covers 13 residues. All donors comprised healthy Caucasians. These data were likewise used in another study, on yellow fever vaccine responses in identical twins.

The material sequenced was CD8+ T cells sorted from blood. The receptor was isolated from a woman younger than 30 in good health. The chain is built from TRBV12-3 or TRBV12-4 and TRBJ2-1, with D perhaps TRBD1 (5 bases). The CDR3 DNA is TGTGCCAGCAGTTGGGGCCCCGCCAATGAGCAGTTCTTC. Its protein product is CASSWGPANEQFF.